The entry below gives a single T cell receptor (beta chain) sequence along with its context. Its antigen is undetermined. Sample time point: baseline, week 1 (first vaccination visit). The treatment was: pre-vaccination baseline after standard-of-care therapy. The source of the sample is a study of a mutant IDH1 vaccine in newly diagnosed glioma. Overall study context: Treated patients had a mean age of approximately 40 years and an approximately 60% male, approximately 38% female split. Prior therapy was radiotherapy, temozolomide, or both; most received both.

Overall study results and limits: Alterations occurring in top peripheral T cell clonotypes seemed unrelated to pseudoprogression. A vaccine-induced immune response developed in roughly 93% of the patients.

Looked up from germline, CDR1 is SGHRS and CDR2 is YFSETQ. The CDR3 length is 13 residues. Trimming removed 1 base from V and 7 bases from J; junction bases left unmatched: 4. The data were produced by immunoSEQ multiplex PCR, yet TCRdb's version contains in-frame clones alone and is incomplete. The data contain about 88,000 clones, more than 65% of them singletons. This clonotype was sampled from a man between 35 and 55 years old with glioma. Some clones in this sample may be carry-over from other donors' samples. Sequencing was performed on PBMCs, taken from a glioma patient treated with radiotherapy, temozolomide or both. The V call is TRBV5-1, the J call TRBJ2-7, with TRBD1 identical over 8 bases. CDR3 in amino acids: CASSLQGAREQYF. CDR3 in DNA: TGCGCCAGCAGCTTGCAGGGGGCACGGGAGCAGTACTTC.